The clone carrying this TCR beta chain was detected ten times or more. Its specificity is unknown. This sample is drawn from a study of CD8 T cells in ankylosing spondylitis. Study-level points and caveats: What appeared characteristic of ankylosing spondylitis blood was a TCR beta motif of eight highly homologous variants.

Germline V lookup: CDR1 LNHNV, CDR2 YYDKDF (reference sequence). The ends lost 6 bases at V and 2 bases at J; junction bases unmatched: 7. This CDR3 is built from 15 residues. TCRdb reprocessed the 5' RACE reads with MiXCR, giving one entry per CDR3 protein. The sample holds fewer than 550,000 distinct CDR3 sequences; 5.3% are singletons and the top ten take around 3.5%. Sequencing was performed on blood, either unsorted or a sorted T cell fraction (not recorded which). This TCR was recovered from a male donor with ankylosing spondylitis. The gene calls are TRBV15 and TRBJ2-7, with TRBD2 matching over 10 bases. CDR3 sequence: CATSTGTSEAYEQYF. In DNA, the CDR3 is TGTGCCACCAGTACCGGGACTAGCGAAGCCTACGAGCAGTACTTC. Drawing the rest from reference TRBV15 and TRBJ2-7, the complete variable domain is DAMVIQNPRYQVTQFGKPVTLSCSQTLNHNVMYWYQQKSSQAPKLLFHYYDKDFNNEADTPDNFQSRRPNTSFCFLDIRSPGLGDTAMYLCATSTGTSEAYEQYFGPGTRLTVT.